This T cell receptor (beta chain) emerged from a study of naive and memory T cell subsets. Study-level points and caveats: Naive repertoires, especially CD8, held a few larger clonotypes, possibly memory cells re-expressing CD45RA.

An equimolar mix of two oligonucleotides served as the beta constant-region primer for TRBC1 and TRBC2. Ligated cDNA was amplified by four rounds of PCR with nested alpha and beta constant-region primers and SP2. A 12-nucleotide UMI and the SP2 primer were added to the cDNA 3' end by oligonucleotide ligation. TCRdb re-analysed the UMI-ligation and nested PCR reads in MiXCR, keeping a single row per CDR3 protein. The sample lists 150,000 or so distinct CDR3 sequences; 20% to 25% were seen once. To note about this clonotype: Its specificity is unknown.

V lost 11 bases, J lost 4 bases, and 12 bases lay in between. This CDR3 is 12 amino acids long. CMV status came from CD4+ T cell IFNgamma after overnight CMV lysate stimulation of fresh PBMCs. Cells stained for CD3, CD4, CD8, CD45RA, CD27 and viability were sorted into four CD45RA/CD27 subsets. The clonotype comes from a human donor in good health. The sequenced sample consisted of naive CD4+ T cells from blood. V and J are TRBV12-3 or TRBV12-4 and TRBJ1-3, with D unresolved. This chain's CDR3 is CAYRPAGNTIYF. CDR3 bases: TGTGCCTACCGACCGGCGGGAAACACCATATATTTT.